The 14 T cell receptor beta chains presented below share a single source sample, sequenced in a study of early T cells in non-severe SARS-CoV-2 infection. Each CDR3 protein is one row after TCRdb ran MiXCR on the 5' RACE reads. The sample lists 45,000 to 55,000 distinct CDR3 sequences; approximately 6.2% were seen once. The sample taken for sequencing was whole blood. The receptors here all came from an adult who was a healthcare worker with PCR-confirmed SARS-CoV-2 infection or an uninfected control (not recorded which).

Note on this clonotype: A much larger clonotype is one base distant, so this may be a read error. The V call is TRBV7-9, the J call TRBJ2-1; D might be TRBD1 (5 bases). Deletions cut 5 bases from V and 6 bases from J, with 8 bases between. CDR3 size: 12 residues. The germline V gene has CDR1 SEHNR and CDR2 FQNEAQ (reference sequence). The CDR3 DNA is TGTGCCAGCAGCCACAGGAGCAATGAGCAGTTCTTC. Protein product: CASSHRSNEQFF.

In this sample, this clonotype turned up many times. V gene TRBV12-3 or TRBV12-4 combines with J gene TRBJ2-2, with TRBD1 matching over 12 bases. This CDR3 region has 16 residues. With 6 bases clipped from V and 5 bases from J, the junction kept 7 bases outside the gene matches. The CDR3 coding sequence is TGTGCCAGCAGCCCGGGACAGGGGGCGGGGACCGGGGAGCTGTTTTTT. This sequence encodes CASSPGQGAGTGELFF.

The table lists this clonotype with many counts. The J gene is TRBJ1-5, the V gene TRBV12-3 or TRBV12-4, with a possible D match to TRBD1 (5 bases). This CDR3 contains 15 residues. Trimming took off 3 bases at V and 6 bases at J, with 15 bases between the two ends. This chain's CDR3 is CASSFSALGGQPQHF. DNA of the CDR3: TGTGCCAGCAGTTTTTCGGCCCTGGGGGGTCAGCCCCAGCATTTT.

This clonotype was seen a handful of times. In DNA form, the CDR3 reads TGCGCCAGCACGGCAGGCGCCATGCTAGGAGCTGAAGCTTTCTTT. The encoded protein is CASTAGAMLGAEAFF. This chain uses TRBV5-1 with TRBJ1-1; D is undetermined. The V end was cut by 6 bases, the J end by 6 bases, with 21 bases between. The germline gives CDR1 SGHRS, CDR2 YFSETQ. CDR3 length: 15 amino acids.

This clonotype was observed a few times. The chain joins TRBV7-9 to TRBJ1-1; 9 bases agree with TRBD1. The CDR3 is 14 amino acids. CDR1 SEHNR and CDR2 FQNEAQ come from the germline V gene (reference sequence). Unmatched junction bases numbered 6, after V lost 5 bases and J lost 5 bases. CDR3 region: CASSTGGGNTEAFF. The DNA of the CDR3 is TGTGCCAGCAGCACAGGGGGCGGGAATACTGAAGCTTTCTTT.

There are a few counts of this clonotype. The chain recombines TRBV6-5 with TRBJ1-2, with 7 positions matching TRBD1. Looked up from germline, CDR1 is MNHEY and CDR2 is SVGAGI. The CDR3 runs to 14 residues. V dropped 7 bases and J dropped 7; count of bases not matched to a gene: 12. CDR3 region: CASIKSMTGSGYTF. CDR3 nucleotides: TGTGCCAGCATCAAGAGCATGACAGGGTCTGGCTACACCTTC.

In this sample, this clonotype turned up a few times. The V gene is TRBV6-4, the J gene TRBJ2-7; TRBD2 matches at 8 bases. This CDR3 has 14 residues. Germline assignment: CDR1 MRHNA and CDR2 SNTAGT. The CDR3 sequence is CPEPEAGAAYEQYF. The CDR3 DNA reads TGTCCCGAACCTGAAGCGGGGGCAGCGTACGAGCAGTACTTC.

CDR3 sequence reads: CAWSYRATEAFF. As DNA, the CDR3 is TGTGCCTGGAGTTACAGGGCGACTGAAGCTTTCTTT. V and J are TRBV30 and TRBJ1-1; perhaps TRBD1 as D (6 bases). Germline V gene data show CDR1 as GTSNPN and CDR2 as SVGIG (reference sequence). V dropped 2 bases and J dropped 5 bases, with 9 bases sitting between them. The CDR3 contains 12 residues.

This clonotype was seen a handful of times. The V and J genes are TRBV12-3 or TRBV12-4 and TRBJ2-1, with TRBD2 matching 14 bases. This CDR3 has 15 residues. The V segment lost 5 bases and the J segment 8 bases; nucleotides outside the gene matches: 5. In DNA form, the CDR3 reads TGTGCCAGCAGTGAGACTAGCGGGGGGGCTGATGAGCAGTTCTTC. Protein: CASSETSGGADEQFF.

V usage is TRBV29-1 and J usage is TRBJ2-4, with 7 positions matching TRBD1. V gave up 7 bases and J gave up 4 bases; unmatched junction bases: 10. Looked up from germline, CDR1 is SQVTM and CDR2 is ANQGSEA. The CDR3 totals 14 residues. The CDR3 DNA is TGCAGCGCCACCTTGGGACAGCGTAAAAACATTCAGTACTTC. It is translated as CSATLGQRKNIQYF.

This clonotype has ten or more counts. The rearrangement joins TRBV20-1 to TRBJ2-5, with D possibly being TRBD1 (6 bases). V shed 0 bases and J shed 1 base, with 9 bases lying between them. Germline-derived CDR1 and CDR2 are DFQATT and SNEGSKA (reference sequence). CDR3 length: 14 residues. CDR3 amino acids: CSARDGQPQETQYF. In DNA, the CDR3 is TGCAGTGCTAGAGATGGACAGCCCCAAGAGACCCAGTACTTC.

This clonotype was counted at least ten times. The CDR3 region has the DNA TGTGCCAGCAGCCCGGACGCTGTGGATACGCAGTATTTT. Translation gives CASSPDAVDTQYF. This chain links TRBV28 with TRBJ2-3; D not resolved. Trimming took off 6 bases at V and 6 bases at J, with 13 bases between the two ends. This CDR3 has 13 residues. Germline V gene sequence: CDR1 MDHEN, CDR2 SYDVKM.

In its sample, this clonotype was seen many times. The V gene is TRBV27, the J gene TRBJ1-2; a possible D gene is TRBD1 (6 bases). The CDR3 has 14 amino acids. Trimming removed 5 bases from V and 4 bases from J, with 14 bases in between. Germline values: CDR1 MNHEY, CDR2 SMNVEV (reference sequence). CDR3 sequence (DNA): TGTGCCAGCAGTCCTCACCCCAGGGGCTATGGCTACACCTTC. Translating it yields CASSPHPRGYGYTF.

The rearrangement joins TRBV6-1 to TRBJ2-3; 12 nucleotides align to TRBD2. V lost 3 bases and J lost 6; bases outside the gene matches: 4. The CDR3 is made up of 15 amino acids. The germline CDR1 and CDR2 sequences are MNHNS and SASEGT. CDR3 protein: CASSDGLAGGDTQYF. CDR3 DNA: TGTGCCAGCAGTGACGGTCTAGCGGGGGGGGATACGCAGTATTTT.